Following are 8 T cell receptor beta chains from one sample sequenced in a study of CD8+ T cells in alopecia areata. Sequencing templates came from extracted RNA that was reverse transcribed into cDNA. The data were produced by immunoSEQ multiplex PCR, yet TCRdb's version contains in-frame clones alone and is incomplete. The repertoire has more than 100,000 clones, 55% of them found once; the top ten carry 7.5% to 9%. The sequenced sample consisted of CD4+ T cells sorted from blood. The receptor source for this set is a human donor in good health.

The chain links TRBV15 to TRBJ1-5; 8 bases agree with TRBD1. CDR1 and CDR2 from the germline V gene are LNHNV and YYDKDF (reference sequence). This CDR3 contains 16 residues. Unmatched junction bases numbered 5, after V lost 2 bases and J lost 2 bases. CDR3 sequence (DNA): TGTGCCACCAGCAGATCAGGGGGCGCGGGCAATCAGCCCCAGCATTTT. It is translated as CATSRSGGAGNQPQHF.

The rearrangement joins TRBV4-2 to TRBJ2-1; 7 bases agree with TRBD2. This CDR3 contains 15 residues. Germline-derived CDR1 and CDR2 are LGHNA and YNFKEQ. J gave up 3 bases and V 0 bases, and 2 bases lay outside the gene matches. As DNA, the CDR3 is TGTGCCAGCAGCCAAGATCGGGACTACTACAATGAGCAGTTCTTC. This codes for CASSQDRDYYNEQFF.

Notes on this clone: A junction boundary mismatches the germline segment, possibly from a read error. The chain has TRBV4-1 and TRBJ1-2, with TRBD1 matching 7 bases. Germline V gene sequence: CDR1 MGHRA, CDR2 YSYEKL. The CDR3 consists of 13 residues. In DNA form, the CDR3 reads TGCGCCAGCAGCAAAGACAGGGCGGGGGGCTACACCTTC. This encodes CASSKDRAGGYTF.

This clone was detected only a few times. Other DNA sequences in this sample translate to the same CDR3. J is TRBJ1-5 and V is TRBV29-1; no clear D gene. This CDR3 has 13 amino acids. Germline CDR1 SQVTM, CDR2 ANQGSEA. V was trimmed by 4 bases and J by 0 bases, leaving 7 bases between them. The CDR3 DNA sequence: TGCAGCGTTGCCACCTATAGCAATCAGCCCCAGCATTTT. Its protein is CSVATYSNQPQHF. The full variable domain, its missing parts supplied by reference TRBV29-1 and TRBJ1-5, is SAVISQKPSRDICQRGTSLTIQCQVDSQVTMMFWYRQQPGQSLTLIATANQGSEATYESGFVIDKFPISRPNLTFSTLTVSNMSPEDSSIYLCSVATYSNQPQHFGDGTRLSIL.

V usage is TRBV25-1 and J usage is TRBJ2-2, with TRBD1 as a possible D gene (6 bases). This CDR3 comprises 13 residues. Deletions cut 5 bases from V and 3 bases from J, with 7 bases between. Germline V gene sequence: CDR1 MGHDK, CDR2 SYGVNS. The DNA of the CDR3 is TGTGCCAGCAGTAGACAGGACACCGGGGAGCTGTTTTTT. It translates to CASSRQDTGELFF.

Only one count was recorded for this clone. CDR3 in DNA: TGTGCCAGCAGTGAAGCGTCCAGTTTCGGGACCCAGTACTTC. This encodes CASSEASSFGTQYF. This sequence joins TRBV6-1 and TRBJ2-5; D gene uncertain. The V gene lost 0 bases and the J gene lost 7 bases, with 12 bases spanning the gap. Germline CDR1 is MNHNS and CDR2 is SASEGT. The CDR3 consists of 14 residues.

The gene calls are TRBV29-1 and TRBJ1-4, with D hard to call. CDR3 size: 13 residues. V was shortened by 4 bases and J by 3 bases, with 9 bases between the two germline ends. Germline CDR1 and CDR2: SQVTM and ANQGSEA. CDR3 nucleotides: TGCAGCGTTGTGTGGGCAGCTAATGAAAAACTGTTTTTT. It translates to CSVVWAANEKLFF.

This chain uses TRBV7-2 with TRBJ2-3; D assignment may be TRBD1 or TRBD2 (5 bases each). The CDR3 covers 15 residues. V lost 1 base to trimming and J lost 4 bases, with 12 bases between them. Looked up from germline, CDR1 is SGHTA and CDR2 is FQGNSA. Written as DNA, the CDR3 is TGTGCCAGCAGCTTAGGTCCGGGGCGGGCAGATACGCAGTATTTT. This sequence encodes CASSLGPGRADTQYF.